This T cell receptor (beta chain) was found in a study of CD8 T cells in ankylosing spondylitis. Note on this clonotype: Being one base from a much bigger clone, this may be a read error.

CDR1 and CDR2 (germline): SGHAT, FQNNGV. The CDR3 is made up of 15 amino acids. TCRdb re-called the 5' RACE reads through MiXCR, storing one row per CDR3 protein. The table shows roughly 130,000 distinct CDR3 sequences, with 7% occurring only once. The sample consisted of blood, either unsorted or a sorted T cell fraction (not recorded which). V usage is TRBV11-2 and J usage is TRBJ2-3; 9 positions agree with TRBD1. This sequence was found in a male donor with ankylosing spondylitis or in good health (not recorded which). The CDR3 coding sequence is TGTGCCAGCAGCTTACGGGACAGGGAAGGAGATACGCAGTGTTTT. This translates into CASSLRDREGDTQCF.